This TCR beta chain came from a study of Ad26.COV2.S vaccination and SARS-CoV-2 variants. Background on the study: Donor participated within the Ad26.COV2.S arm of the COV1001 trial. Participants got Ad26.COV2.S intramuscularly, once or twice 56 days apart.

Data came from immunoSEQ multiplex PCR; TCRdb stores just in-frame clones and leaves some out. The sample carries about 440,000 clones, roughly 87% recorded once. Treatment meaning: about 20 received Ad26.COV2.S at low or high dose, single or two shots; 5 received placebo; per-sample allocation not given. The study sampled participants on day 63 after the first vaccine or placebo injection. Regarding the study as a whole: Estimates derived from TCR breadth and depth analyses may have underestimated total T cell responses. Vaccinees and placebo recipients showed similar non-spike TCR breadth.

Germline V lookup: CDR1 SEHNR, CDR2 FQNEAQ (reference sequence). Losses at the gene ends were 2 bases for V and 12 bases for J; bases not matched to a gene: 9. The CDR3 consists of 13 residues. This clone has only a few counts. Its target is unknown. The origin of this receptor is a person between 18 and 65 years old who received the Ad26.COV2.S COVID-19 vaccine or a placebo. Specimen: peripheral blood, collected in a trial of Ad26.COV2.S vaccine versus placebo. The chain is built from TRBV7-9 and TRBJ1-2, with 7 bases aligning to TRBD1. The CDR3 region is CASSLRQGLKDTF. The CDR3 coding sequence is TGTGCCAGCAGCTTAAGACAGGGCTTGAAGGACACCTTC.